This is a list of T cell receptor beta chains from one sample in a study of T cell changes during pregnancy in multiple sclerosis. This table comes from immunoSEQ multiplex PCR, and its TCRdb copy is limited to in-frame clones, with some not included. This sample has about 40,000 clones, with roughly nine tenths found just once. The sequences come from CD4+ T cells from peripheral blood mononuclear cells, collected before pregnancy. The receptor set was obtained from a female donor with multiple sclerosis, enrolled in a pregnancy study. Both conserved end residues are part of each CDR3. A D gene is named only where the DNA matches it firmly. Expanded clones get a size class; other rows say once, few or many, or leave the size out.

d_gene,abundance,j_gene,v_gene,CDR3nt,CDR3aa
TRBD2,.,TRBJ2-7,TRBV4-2,TGTGCCAGCAGCCAAGTTCGCGGGGGGACCACCTACGAGCAGTACTTC,CASSQVRGGTTYEQYF
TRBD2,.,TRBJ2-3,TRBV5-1,TGCGCCAGCAGCTTGGGGGCGGGGGGCCTCACAGATACGCAGTATTTT,CASSLGAGGLTDTQYF
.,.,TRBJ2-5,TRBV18,TGTGCCAGCTCACTGGACTTACCGGACGGAGAGACCCAGTACTTC,CASSLDLPDGETQYF
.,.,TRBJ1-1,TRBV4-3,TGCGCCAGCAGCCAAGAGGGACAGAACACTGAAGCTTTCTTT,CASSQEGQNTEAFF
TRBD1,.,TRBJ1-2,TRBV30,TGTGCCCGCCCCGCGGGACAGGGTTACACTAACTATGGCTACACCTTC,CARPAGQGYTNYGYTF
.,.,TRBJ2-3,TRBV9,TGTGCCAGCAGCCCAGGTACCCGCACAGATACGCAGTATTTT,CASSPGTRTDTQYF
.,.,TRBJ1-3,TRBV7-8,TGTGCCTCTAGGCTTATCGACTCTGGAAACACCATATATTTT,CASRLIDSGNTIYF
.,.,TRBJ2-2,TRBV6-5,TGTGCCAGCAGCCCTTCGGAGCTCAACACCGGGGAGCTGTTTTTT,CASSPSELNTGELFF
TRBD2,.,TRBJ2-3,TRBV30,TGTGCCTGGAGAAACCGACTAGCGGGAGATACGCAGTATTTT,CAWRNRLAGDTQYF
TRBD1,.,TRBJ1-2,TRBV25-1,TGTGCCAGCAGTCCGACAGGGTTTTTCTATGGCTACACCTTC,CASSPTGFFYGYTF
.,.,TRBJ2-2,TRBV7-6,TGTGCCAGCAGCTTTCAGCGGAACACCGGGGAGCTGTTTTTT,CASSFQRNTGELFF
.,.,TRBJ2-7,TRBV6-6,TGTGCCAGCAGTTCCCCGACAGTAGCCTACGAGCAGTACTTC,CASSSPTVAYEQYF
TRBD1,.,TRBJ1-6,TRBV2,TGTGCCAGCAGTGGGACAGGGACAAATTCACCCCTCCACTTT,CASSGTGTNSPLHF
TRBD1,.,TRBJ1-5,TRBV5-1,TGCGCCAGCAGCTTGGACAGGGGGGGCGGGGAGCCCCAGCATTTT,CASSLDRGGGEPQHF
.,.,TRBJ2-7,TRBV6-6,TGTGCCAGCAGTTACGCTAGCACTTATCTCTACGAGCAGTACTTC,CASSYASTYLYEQYF
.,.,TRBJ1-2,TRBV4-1,TGCGCCAGCAGCCAGCAGGGTTATGGCTACACCTTC,CASSQQGYGYTF
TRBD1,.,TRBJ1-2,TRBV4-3,TGCGCCAGCAGCCAGAGCACGACAGGGAACTATGGCTACACCTTC,CASSQSTTGNYGYTF
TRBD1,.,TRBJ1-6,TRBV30,TGTGCCTGGATGACAGGGGGGAATTCACCCCTCCACTTT,CAWMTGGNSPLHF
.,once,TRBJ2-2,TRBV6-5,TGTGCCAGCAGTCTACTAGCAAACGGGGAGCTGTTTTTT,CASSLLANGELFF
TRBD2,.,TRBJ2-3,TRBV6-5,TGTGCCAGCAGGGACCGGGGGGGACCAGATACGCAGTATTTT,CASRDRGGPDTQYF
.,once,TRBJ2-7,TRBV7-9,TGTGCCAGCAGTGGGTTATTGGGCGTCGAGCAGTACTTC,CASSGLLGVEQYF
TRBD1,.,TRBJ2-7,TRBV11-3,TGTGCCAGCAGCCGGGACAGGGGCTACGAGCAGTACTTC,CASSRDRGYEQYF
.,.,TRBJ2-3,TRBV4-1,TGCGCCAGCAGCGTCCAACAGGGACCAGATACGCAGTATTTT,CASSVQQGPDTQYF
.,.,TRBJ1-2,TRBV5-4,TGTGCCAGCAGCTTGGGACAGGAATTATATGGCTACACCTTC,CASSLGQELYGYTF
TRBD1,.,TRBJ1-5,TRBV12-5,TGTGCTAGTGGTTTGGGTCCAGGGGGACCTTTTGGGAATCAGCCCCAGCATTTT,CASGLGPGGPFGNQPQHF
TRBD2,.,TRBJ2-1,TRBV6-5,TGTGCCAGCAGTGGGGGATTTGGGGGGGTCAATGAGCAGTTCTTC,CASSGGFGGVNEQFF
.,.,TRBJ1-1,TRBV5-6,TGTGCCAGCAGCTTGGAAGAGCGGGGGAACACTGAAGCTTTCTTT,CASSLEERGNTEAFF
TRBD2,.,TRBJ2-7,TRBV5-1,TGCGCCAGCAGCCTAGAGGGACTAGCGGGGAGGGAGCAGTACTTC,CASSLEGLAGREQYF
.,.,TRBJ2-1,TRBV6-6,TGTGCCAGCGGGGGGGGCATTGAGCAGTTCTTC,CASGGGIEQFF
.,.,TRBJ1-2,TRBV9,TGTGCCAGCAGCTCACTGGGGGGACCGAGGAACTATGGCTACACCTTC,CASSSLGGPRNYGYTF
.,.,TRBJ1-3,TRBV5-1,TGCGCCAGCAGCTTGGACACAGGCAACACCATATATTTT,CASSLDTGNTIYF
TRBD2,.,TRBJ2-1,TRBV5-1,TGCGCCAGCAGCCAAACACTAGCGGGGGGTTACAATGAGCAGTTCTTC,CASSQTLAGGYNEQFF
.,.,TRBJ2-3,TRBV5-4,TGTGCCAGCAGCTGGGCTAGGGAGGATACGCAGTATTTT,CASSWAREDTQYF
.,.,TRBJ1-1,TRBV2,TGTGCCAGCAGTGACAGGAACACTGAAGCTTTCTTT,CASSDRNTEAFF
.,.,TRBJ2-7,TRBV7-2,TGTGCCAGCAGTTTAACACCTGAAAGAGGGTACGAGCAGTACTTC,CASSLTPERGYEQYF
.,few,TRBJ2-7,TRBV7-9,TGTGCCAGCAGCGCTTGGATTCAGGGGTTCGACGAGCAGTACTTC,CASSAWIQGFDEQYF
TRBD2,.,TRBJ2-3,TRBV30,TGTGCCTGGATCCCCTCGGGGAGGGGCACAGATACGCAGTATTTT,CAWIPSGRGTDTQYF
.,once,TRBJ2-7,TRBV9,TGTGCCAGCAGCGTAGAGCCTTACGGGGAGCAGTACTTC,CASSVEPYGEQYF
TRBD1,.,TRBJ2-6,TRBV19,TGTGCCAGTAGTCCTGGGACAGGGGGCACTGGGGCCAACGTCCTGACTTTC,CASSPGTGGTGANVLTF
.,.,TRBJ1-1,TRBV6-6,TGTGCCAGCAGTTACTGGCTTGGGACACACGAAGCTTTCTTT,CASSYWLGTHEAFF
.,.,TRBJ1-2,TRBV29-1,TGCAGCGTCCAGATAAGTAACTATGGCTACACCTTC,CSVQISNYGYTF
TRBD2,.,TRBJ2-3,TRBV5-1,TGCGCCAGCAGTCCGGGACTAGCGGGGAATACGCAGTATTTT,CASSPGLAGNTQYF
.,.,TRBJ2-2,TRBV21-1,TGTGCCAGCAGCCCCCTTCCCGGGACAGGGGTCACCGGGGAGCTGTTTTTT,CASSPLPGTGVTGELFF
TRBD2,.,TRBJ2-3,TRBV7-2,TGTGCCAGCAGCATAGCGGGGGCTAGCACAGATACGCAGTATTTT,CASSIAGASTDTQYF
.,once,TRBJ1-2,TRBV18,TGTGCCAGCTCACCTGCCCAGGGGCGGACGTTGTACACCTTC,CASSPAQGRTLYTF
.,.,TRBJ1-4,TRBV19,TGTGCCAGTAGTACCCTGGCGGAACTTAGAGAAAAACTGTTTTTT,CASSTLAELREKLFF
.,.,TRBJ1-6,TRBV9,TGTGCCAGCAGCCGAGAACAGGGAGCTTTCCTTTCACCCCTCCACTTT,CASSREQGAFLSPLHF
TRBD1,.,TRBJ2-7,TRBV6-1,TGTGCCAGCAGCCCTGGGACAGTAAGATCCTACGAGCAGTACTTC,CASSPGTVRSYEQYF
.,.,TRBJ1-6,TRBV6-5,TGTGCCAGCAGTTACATCCAGGGTAATTCACCCCTCCACTTT,CASSYIQGNSPLHF
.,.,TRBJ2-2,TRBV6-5,TGTGCCAGCAACTTGGCTACAGGGACCGGGGAGCTGTTTTTT,CASNLATGTGELFF
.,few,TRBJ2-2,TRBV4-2,TGTGCCAGCAGCCCCGTGGGCGACACCGGGGAGCTGTTTTTT,CASSPVGDTGELFF